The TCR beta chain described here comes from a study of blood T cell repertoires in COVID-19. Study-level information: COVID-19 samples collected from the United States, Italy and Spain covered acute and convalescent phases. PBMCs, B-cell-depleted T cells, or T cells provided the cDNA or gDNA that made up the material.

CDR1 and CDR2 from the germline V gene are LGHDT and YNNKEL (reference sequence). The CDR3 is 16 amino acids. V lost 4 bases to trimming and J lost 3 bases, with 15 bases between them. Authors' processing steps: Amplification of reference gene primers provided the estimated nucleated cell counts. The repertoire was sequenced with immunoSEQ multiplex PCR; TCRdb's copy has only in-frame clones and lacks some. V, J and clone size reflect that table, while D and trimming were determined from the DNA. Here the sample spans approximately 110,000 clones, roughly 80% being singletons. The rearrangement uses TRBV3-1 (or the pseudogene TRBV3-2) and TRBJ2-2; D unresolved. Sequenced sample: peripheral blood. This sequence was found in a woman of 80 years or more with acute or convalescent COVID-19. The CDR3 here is CASSLSRGDYTGELFF. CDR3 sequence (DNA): TGTGCCAGCAGCCTTTCCCGCGGTGATTACACCGGGGAGCTGTTTTTT.